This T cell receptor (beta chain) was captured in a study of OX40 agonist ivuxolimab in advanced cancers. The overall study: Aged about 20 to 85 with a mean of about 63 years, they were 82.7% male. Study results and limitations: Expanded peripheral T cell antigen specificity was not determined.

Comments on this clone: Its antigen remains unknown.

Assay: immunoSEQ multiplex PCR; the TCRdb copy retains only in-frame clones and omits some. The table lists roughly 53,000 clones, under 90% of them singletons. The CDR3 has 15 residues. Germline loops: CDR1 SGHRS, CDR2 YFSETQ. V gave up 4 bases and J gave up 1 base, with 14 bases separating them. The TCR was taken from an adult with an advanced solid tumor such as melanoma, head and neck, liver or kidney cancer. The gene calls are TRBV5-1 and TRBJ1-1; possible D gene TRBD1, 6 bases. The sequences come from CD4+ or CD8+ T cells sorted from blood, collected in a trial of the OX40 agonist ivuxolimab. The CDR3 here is CASSPQGIGNTEAFF. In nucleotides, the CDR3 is TGCGCCAGCAGCCCCCAGGGGATTGGGAACACTGAAGCTTTCTTT.